This T cell receptor (beta chain) was documented in a study of T-cell reconstitution after alpha-beta-depleted transplantation in children (dated by TCRdb to 2016 to 2018). Broadly, across the study: Using TCR repertoire profiling, the study quantitatively followed how T-cell immune reconstitution unfolded in children after TCRalphabeta/CD19-depleted allogeneic hematopoietic cell transplantation.

The method was PCR. Data came from an Illumina HiSeq 2500. To normalize quantification of the TCRbeta repertoire, the TCR libraries were built with molecular barcoding that relied on unique molecular identifiers. TCRdb redid the processing of the public reads, applying fastp at Q25 and MiXCR, and retained in-frame beta chains. Rows are unified per CDR3 protein, each entry keeping the most common DNA and genes. The sample table holds some 500,000 distinct CDR3 sequences, of which around 18% were seen once. The ten largest clones represent 3% to 3.5% of the sample. With regard to this clonotype: Its antigen specificity is not known. There are no base qualities to consult, and no much larger clone falls within one base.

The sample in question was PBMCs from the stem cell graft donor, obtained from the stem cell graft. The source is a human donor who donated a stem cell graft to a child with acute lymphoblastic leukemia.

For the CDR3, the sequence is CASSLGGAGLRREQFF. The DNA sequence is given as TGTGCCAGCAGCTTAGGAGGGGCTGGACTACGCCGGGAGCAGTTCTTC. The sequence is built from TRBV7-3 and TRBJ2-1; the D gene is perhaps TRBD2, from 6 matching bases. The junction carries 21 bases between V and J, which are trimmed by 2 bases and 10 bases respectively. The CDR3 runs 16 amino acids, cysteine and phenylalanine included. Only the CDR3 DNA stays, 48 bases, in frame from base 1. The CDR1 and CDR2 encoded by the germline V gene are SGHTA and FQGTGA.